What follows is one T cell receptor (beta chain) and its context. What it recognizes is unknown. CDR3 length: 15 residues. Germline CDR1 is LNHDA and CDR2 is SQIVND (reference sequence). Germline trimming cut 6 bases from V and 8 bases from J; bases unmatched to any gene: 10. The data were obtained in a study of T cell responses to AZD1222 COVID-19 vaccine. About the research overall: Both about-4-week and about-12-week second-dose recipients were combined.

This table comes from immunoSEQ multiplex PCR, and its TCRdb copy is limited to in-frame clones, with some not included. Of tens of thousands of clones detected, nearly 90% appear once; the ten largest clones hold 8.4%. The study's findings and limits: Seropositive at baseline were only a handful of AZD1222 recipients. None of the repertoires were sampled until the peak T cell response had passed.

The V gene is TRBV19, the J gene TRBJ1-6; 7 positions agree with TRBD1. This TCR was sampled from an adult in good health. Sequenced material: peripheral blood, taken on day 0 of AZD1222 vaccination. The CDR3 is CASRAVDRDHSPLHF. The CDR3, as DNA: TGTGCCAGTAGGGCCGTCGACAGGGACCATTCACCCCTCCACTTT.